One sample yielded the 24 T cell receptor beta chains listed below, sequenced in a study of blood T cell repertoires in COVID-19. Generated by immunoSEQ multiplex PCR, the TCRdb table keeps only in-frame clones and is missing some. Of fewer than 200,000 clones listed, around 77% are singletons. Sample: peripheral blood. These receptors came from a man between 65 and 85 years old with active or convalescent COVID-19.

This clone was seen a single time. The rearrangement joins TRBV5-1 to TRBJ1-1; unclear D gene. With 4 bases removed from V and 6 bases from J, the gap between germline ends came to 19 bases. CDR1 is SGHRS, CDR2 YFSETQ, per germline. The CDR3 loop spans 15 amino acids. The CDR3 here is CASSPTDYASAEAFF. For the CDR3, the DNA is TGCGCCAGCAGCCCGACGGACTACGCCTCGGCTGAAGCTTTCTTT.

This chain uses TRBV6-5 with TRBJ1-2; 11 bases line up with TRBD1. The V segment lost 6 bases and the J segment 6 bases; nucleotides outside the gene matches: 3. Germline assignment: CDR1 MNHEY and CDR2 SVGAGI. The CDR3 has 13 amino acids. The DNA for the CDR3 is TGTGCCAGCAGGAGGACAGGGGGCGATGGCTACACCTTC. Its protein is CASRRTGGDGYTF.

This clone was detected only a few times. V gene TRBV7-9 combines with J gene TRBJ1-4; the match to TRBD1 covers 7 bases. The J segment lost 7 bases and the V segment lost 5 bases, leaving 10 bases of the junction unmatched. The CDR3 sequence is 15 residues long. The germline V gene has CDR1 SEHNR and CDR2 FQNEAQ (reference sequence). CDR3 in DNA: TGTGCCAGCAGCACGGCTACAGGGGAGGTTGAAAAACTGTTTTTT. Encoded protein: CASSTATGEVEKLFF.

The chain recombines TRBV5-8 with TRBJ1-3, with D unresolved. Germline V lookup: CDR1 SGHTS, CDR2 YDEGEE. The ends were cut back, 0 bases at V and 0 bases at J, with 10 bases in the middle. The CDR3 totals 16 residues. The CDR3 DNA reads as TGTGCCAGCAGCTTGGAGCCACCAAACTCTGGAAACACCATATATTTT. Translated, it gives CASSLEPPNSGNTIYF.

The chain is built from TRBV6-5 and TRBJ1-1; D ambiguous. The CDR3 consists of 13 residues. Germline V gene sequence: CDR1 MNHEY, CDR2 SVGAGI. V lost 10 bases and J lost 1, with 13 bases in between. The CDR3: CATRTAANTEAFF. The CDR3 DNA reads as TGTGCCACCCGAACAGCAGCGAACACTGAAGCTTTCTTT.

This chain links TRBV18 with TRBJ1-4, with 11 nucleotides matching TRBD1. This CDR3 contains 14 residues. CDR1 is KGHSH, CDR2 LQKENI, per germline. V lost 3 bases and J lost 6; bases outside the gene matches: 0. CDR3 in amino acids: CASSPDRGHEKLFF. In DNA form, the CDR3 reads TGTGCCAGCTCACCGGACAGGGGGCATGAAAAACTGTTTTTT. The variable domain in full, with the rest retrieved from reference TRBV18 and TRBJ1-4, is NAGVMQNPRHLVRRRGQEARLRCSPMKGHSHVYWYRQLPEEGLKFMVYLQKENIIDESGMPKERFSAEFPKEGPSILRIQQVVRGDSAAYFCASSPDRGHEKLFFGSGTQLSVL.

This chain links TRBV19 with TRBJ2-2; 11 bases line up with TRBD1. Germline loops: CDR1 LNHDA, CDR2 SQIVND (reference sequence). V gave up 3 bases and J gave up 5 bases; unmatched junction bases: 2. CDR3 length equals 15 residues. Here the CDR3 DNA reads TGTGCCAGTAGTATGGGGACAGGGGGGACCGGGGAGCTGTTTTTT. Translated: CASSMGTGGTGELFF. The full variable domain, its missing parts supplied by reference TRBV19 and TRBJ2-2, is DGGITQSPKYLFRKEGQNVTLSCEQNLNHDAMYWYRQDPGQGLRLIYYSQIVNDFQKGDIAEGYSVSREKKESFPLTVTSAQKNPTAFYLCASSMGTGGTGELFFGEGSRLTVL.

The rearrangement uses TRBV5-1 and TRBJ1-1, with D perhaps TRBD1 (5 bases). The V end lost 0 bases, the J end lost 5 bases, and 14 bases lay between the germline ends. CDR1 and CDR2 (germline): SGHRS, YFSETQ. The CDR3 totals 15 residues. CDR3 residues: CASSLGGGEGTEAFF. The DNA of the CDR3 is TGCGCCAGCAGCTTGGGGGGCGGGGAGGGGACTGAAGCTTTCTTT. The variable domain in full, completed from reference TRBV5-1 and TRBJ1-1, reads KAGVTQTPRYLIKTRGQQVTLSCSPISGHRSVSWYQQTPGQGLQFLFEYFSETQRNKGNFPGRFSGRQFSNSRSEMNVSTLELGDSALYLCASSLGGGEGTEAFFGQGTRLTVV.

J is TRBJ2-3 and V is TRBV2; D may be TRBD2 (7 bases). CDR3 size: 15 residues. The V gene lost 3 bases and the J gene lost 6 bases, with 16 bases spanning the gap. Per the germline V gene, CDR1 is SNHLY and CDR2 is FYNNEI. CDR3 sequence: CASSDGGGARDTQYF. CDR3 sequence (DNA): TGTGCCAGCAGTGATGGAGGGGGGGCTAGGGATACGCAGTATTTT.

The gene calls are TRBV19 and TRBJ1-1, with a possible D match to TRBD1 (6 bases). Per the germline V gene, CDR1 is LNHDA and CDR2 is SQIVND (reference sequence). The CDR3 is 15 residues long. The V gene lost 1 base and the J gene lost 2 bases, with 11 bases spanning the gap. CDR3 region: CASSIGRTANTEAFF. CDR3 DNA: TGTGCCAGTAGTATAGGGCGGACAGCTAACACTGAAGCTTTCTTT.

The rearrangement joins TRBV5-1 to TRBJ1-2; TRBD1 aligns across 9 bases. Germline loops: CDR1 SGHRS, CDR2 YFSETQ. Germline trimming cut 2 bases from V and 2 bases from J; bases unmatched to any gene: 4. The CDR3 runs 15 residues. The chain's CDR3 is CASSFTTGGNYGYTF. The CDR3, as DNA: TGCGCCAGCAGCTTTACGACAGGGGGAAACTATGGCTACACCTTC. Drawing the rest from reference TRBV5-1 and TRBJ1-2, the complete variable domain is KAGVTQTPRYLIKTRGQQVTLSCSPISGHRSVSWYQQTPGQGLQFLFEYFSETQRNKGNFPGRFSGRQFSNSRSEMNVSTLELGDSALYLCASSFTTGGNYGYTFGSGTRLTVV.

The chain uses TRBV12-3 or TRBV12-4 and TRBJ2-3, with 8 bases matching TRBD2. The junction had 0 bases not matched to a gene; V was cut back by 6 bases and J by 1 base. The CDR3 is made up of 13 amino acids. The CDR3 sequence is CASRLAGTDTQYF. The DNA of the CDR3 is TGTGCCAGCAGACTAGCGGGCACAGATACGCAGTATTTT.

CDR3 sequence reads: CSSSGSGTTYNEQFF. The CDR3 bases are TGCAGCTCCTCGGGTAGCGGGACTACCTACAATGAGCAGTTCTTC. The gene calls are TRBV29-1 and TRBJ2-1; TRBD2 aligns across 8 bases. The CDR3 covers 15 residues. V was pared by 8 bases and J by 2 bases, with 11 bases of the junction left unmatched. Germline V gene lookup returns CDR1 SQVTM and CDR2 ANQGSEA.

This clone was observed a handful of times. This chain links TRBV2 with TRBJ1-2; 10 bases agree with TRBD1. The junction had 2 bases not matched to a gene; V was cut back by 4 bases and J by 6 bases. Germline values: CDR1 SNHLY, CDR2 FYNNEI. The CDR3 covers 13 residues. The CDR3 protein is CASSVDRGDGYTF. CDR3 nucleotides: TGTGCCAGCAGTGTGGACAGGGGGGATGGCTACACCTTC.

The chain joins TRBV6-5 to TRBJ1-2; D unresolved. This CDR3 is 11 amino acids long. Germline V gene data show CDR1 as MNHEY and CDR2 as SVGAGI. V lost 6 bases, J lost 4 bases, and 6 bases lay in between. The CDR3 DNA reads TGTGCCAGCAGGACAAGCTATGGCTACACCTTC. Translated, it gives CASRTSYGYTF.

V and J are TRBV6-5 and TRBJ2-7; the D gene is possibly TRBD1 (6 bases). The V gene lost 8 bases and the J gene lost 1 base, with 15 bases spanning the gap. This CDR3 region has 14 residues. The germline V gene encodes CDR1 MNHEY and CDR2 SVGAGI. CDR3 coding DNA: TGTGCCAGCCAGATCGGACAGACTTCCTACGAGCAGTACTTC. Residues: CASQIGQTSYEQYF.

The table lists this clone with a few counts. V is TRBV19 and J is TRBJ2-1, with D possibly being TRBD2 (7 bases). This CDR3 region has 16 residues. With 4 bases removed from V and 0 bases from J, the gap between germline ends came to 13 bases. From germline, CDR1 is LNHDA and CDR2 SQIVND (reference sequence). CDR3 nucleotides: TGTGCCAGTAGTAAAGGGGGGGCGAGCTCCTACAATGAGCAGTTCTTC. Its protein product is CASSKGGASSYNEQFF.

This chain joins TRBV2 and TRBJ1-2; D call uncertain. V dropped 3 bases and J dropped 3 bases, with 8 bases sitting between them. Per the germline V gene, CDR1 is SNHLY and CDR2 is FYNNEI. CDR3 length equals 13 residues. The CDR3 loop is CASSEAAYYGYTF. Written as DNA, the CDR3 is TGTGCCAGCAGTGAGGCGGCGTACTATGGCTACACCTTC.

Only one count was recorded for this clone. The chain carries TRBV9 and TRBJ1-6; tentatively, D is TRBD1 (5 bases). Trimming stripped 5 bases from V and 15 bases from J, with 12 bases between. Germline CDR1 SGDLS, CDR2 YYNGEE. The CDR3 contains 11 residues. CDR3 region: CASSGGKNLHF. Written as DNA, the CDR3 is TGTGCCAGCAGTGGGGGGAAAAACCTCCACTTT.

The chain recombines TRBV19 with TRBJ1-3; no clear D gene. Trimming took off 5 bases at V and 1 base at J, with 9 bases between the two ends. Germline V lookup: CDR1 LNHDA, CDR2 SQIVND (reference sequence). CDR3 length equals 14 residues. The CDR3 coding sequence is TGTGCCAGTAGTCCGACCGGGTCTGGAAACACCATATATTTT. It yields the protein CASSPTGSGNTIYF.

V usage is TRBV15 and J usage is TRBJ2-1; 10 nucleotides match TRBD2. CDR1 is LNHNV, CDR2 YYDKDF, per germline (reference sequence). The ends lost 2 bases at V and 5 bases at J; junction bases unmatched: 6. The CDR3 is made up of 16 amino acids. The CDR3 DNA reads as TGTGCCACCAGCAGACTAGGACTAGCGGATAACAATGAGCAGTTCTTC. Translation gives CATSRLGLADNNEQFF.

J is TRBJ1-6 and V is TRBV4-1; no clear D. Between the trimmed V and J ends, which lost 1 base and 7 bases, there was a span of 14 bases. Germline CDR1 reads MGHRA; CDR2 reads YSYEKL. This CDR3 spans 16 amino acids. For the CDR3, the DNA is TGCGCCAGCAGCCAAGGGCAGGCAAGCCTCAATTCACCCCTCCACTTT. Translated, it gives CASSQGQASLNSPLHF.

In the case of this clone: A junction boundary mismatches the germline segment, possibly from a read error. This chain joins TRBV27 and TRBJ1-5; D not certain. The CDR3 runs to 14 residues. CDR1 MNHEY and CDR2 SMNVEV come from the germline V gene (reference sequence). This CDR3 reads CASSYSYSNQPQHF. The CDR3 DNA sequence: TGTGCTAGCAGTTACAGCTATAGCAATCAGCCCCAGCATTTT.

The rearrangement links TRBV5-4 to TRBJ2-7; 8 bases align to TRBD1. CDR1 is SGHNT, CDR2 YYREEE, per germline (reference sequence). There are 16 residues in the CDR3. After removal of 4 bases from V and 1 base from J, the junction contained 10 bases not matched to a gene. CDR3 region: CASSLGQGTGSYEQYF. The CDR3 DNA reads TGTGCCAGCAGCCTAGGACAGGGAACAGGGTCCTACGAGCAGTACTTC. The full variable domain, completed using reference TRBV5-4 and TRBJ2-7, is ETGVTQSPTHLIKTRGQQVTLRCSSQSGHNTVSWYQQALGQGPQFIFQYYREEENGRGNFPPRFSGLQFPNYSSELNVNALELDDSALYLCASSLGQGTGSYEQYFGPGTRLTVT.